These 17 T cell receptor beta chains originate from one sample sequenced in a study of blood T cell repertoires in COVID-19. The repertoire was sequenced with immunoSEQ multiplex PCR; TCRdb's copy has only in-frame clones and lacks some. The sample records more than 200,000 clones, around 90% being singletons. Sequenced input: peripheral blood. The receptors derive from a man between 70 and 80 years old with acute or convalescent COVID-19.

A single count supports this clone. The chain recombines TRBV7-9 with TRBJ2-7; 7 nucleotides align to TRBD1. Germline V gene sequence: CDR1 SEHNR, CDR2 FQNEAQ (reference sequence). V lost 0 bases, J lost 3 bases, and 2 bases stayed unmatched. CDR3 size: 14 residues. In nucleotides, the CDR3 is TGTGCCAGCAGCTTAGCCGCAGGGGGCTACGAGCAGTACTTC. Encoded protein: CASSLAAGGYEQYF.

This clone appeared once. V is TRBV19 and J is TRBJ1-2; no definite D call. This CDR3 is 15 amino acids long. V shed 0 bases and J shed 3 bases, with 11 bases lying between them. In germline, CDR1 is LNHDA, CDR2 SQIVND (reference sequence). This chain's CDR3 is CASSIDQAPYYGYTF. The CDR3 nucleotides read TGTGCCAGTAGTATAGATCAGGCACCCTACTATGGCTACACCTTC.

This sequence joins TRBV6-5 and TRBJ1-5; D not resolved. Between the trimmed V and J ends, which lost 6 bases and 6 bases, there was a span of 12 bases. The CDR3 covers 13 residues. Germline loops: CDR1 MNHEY, CDR2 SVGAGI. CDR3 region: CASRGVAGQPQHF. The CDR3, as DNA: TGTGCCAGCAGGGGAGTTGCGGGTCAGCCCCAGCATTTT.

The chain has TRBV5-1 and TRBJ2-1; 7 bases are shared with TRBD2. The CDR3 has 14 residues. The germline gives CDR1 SGHRS, CDR2 YFSETQ. Trimming cost V 1 base and J 9 bases; bases outside gene matches: 7. CDR3 nucleotides: TGCGCCAGCAGCTTGACCGGGACTACCGGTGAGCAGTTCTTC. It yields the protein CASSLTGTTGEQFF.

V usage is TRBV5-1 and J usage is TRBJ2-2, with a possible D match to TRBD2 (5 bases). V was clipped by 4 bases and J by 14 bases, with 21 bases between them. Germline CDR1 and CDR2: SGHRS and YFSETQ. The CDR3 loop spans 14 amino acids. The CDR3, as DNA: TGCGCCAGCAGCCCGGGCTCGGGGTCCCTGGAACTGTTTTTT. It codes for CASSPGSGSLELFF.

The chain couples TRBV28 to TRBJ1-1, with no clear D. Per germline, CDR1 MDHEN and CDR2 SYDVKM. The CDR3 has 14 amino acids. With 5 bases removed from V and 4 bases from J, the gap between germline ends came to 14 bases. CDR3: CASSPPPTGTEAFF. For the CDR3, the DNA is TGTGCCAGCAGTCCGCCCCCTACGGGCACTGAAGCTTTCTTT.

The V call is TRBV3-1 (or the pseudogene TRBV3-2), the J call TRBJ1-6; D possibly corresponds to TRBD1 (6 bases). From germline, CDR1 is LGHDT and CDR2 YNNKEL (reference sequence). The V and J ends lost 4 bases and 8 bases respectively, with 12 bases between them. The CDR3 extends over 14 amino acids. The CDR3, as DNA: TGTGCCAGCAGCCTACGGGACACTTATTCACCCCTCCACTTT. Translating it yields CASSLRDTYSPLHF.

This chain uses TRBV7-9 with TRBJ1-4; 7 positions match TRBD1. Germline CDR1 is SEHNR and CDR2 is FQNEAQ (reference sequence). V was pared by 9 bases and J by 2 bases, with 6 bases of the junction left unmatched. The CDR3 length is 14 residues. CDR3 DNA sequence: TGTGCCAGTCGACAGGGATCGACTAATGAAAAACTGTTTTTT. Encoded protein: CASRQGSTNEKLFF.

In DNA, the CDR3 is TGCAGCGTTACGACAGGGGTCAATCAGCCCCAGCATTTT. Translated: CSVTTGVNQPQHF. This chain links TRBV29-1 with TRBJ1-5, with 8 bases identical to TRBD1. CDR1 is SQVTM and CDR2 is ANQGSEA in the germline V gene. V trimming: 5 bases; J trimming: 3 bases; junction bases outside the gene matches: 3. The CDR3 runs 13 residues.

DNA of the CDR3: TGTGCCAGCAGCATAGACAGGAGTGAGCAGTTCTTC. Translating gives CASSIDRSEQFF. The chain carries TRBV7-9 and TRBJ2-1; weak D call: TRBD1 (6 bases). V lost 5 bases, J lost 9 bases, and 11 bases lay in between. There are 12 residues in the CDR3. In germline, CDR1 is SEHNR, CDR2 FQNEAQ (reference sequence).

The chain has TRBV27 and TRBJ2-1; D is possibly TRBD1 (5 bases). V was clipped by 4 bases and J by 10 bases, with 17 bases between them. This CDR3 is built from 14 residues. Germline assignment: CDR1 MNHEY and CDR2 SMNVEV (reference sequence). The chain's CDR3 is CASSYGQGLWEQFF. The CDR3 DNA follows: TGTGCCAGCAGTTACGGGCAGGGATTATGGGAGCAGTTCTTC.

The rearrangement uses TRBV7-2 and TRBJ2-1; perhaps TRBD2 as D (6 bases). From germline, CDR1 is SGHTA and CDR2 FQGNSA. The length of the CDR3 is 14 residues. Trimming shortened V by 6 bases and J by 12 bases, and 21 bases separated the two germline ends. The chain's CDR3 is CASSQTGPRERQFF. In DNA form, the CDR3 reads TGTGCCAGCAGTCAAACCGGGCCCCGGGAGAGGCAGTTCTTC.

This CDR3 is CASSPPSGDTQYF. DNA for the CDR3: TGTGCCAGCAGCCCGCCCAGCGGAGATACGCAGTATTTT. The chain couples TRBV9 to TRBJ2-3, with a weak D call TRBD2 (5 bases). The germline gives CDR1 SGDLS, CDR2 YYNGEE. The length of the CDR3 is 13 residues. Trimming took 4 bases from V and 5 from J, leaving 11 bases between them. Together with reference TRBV9 and TRBJ2-3, the CDR3 gives the full variable domain: DSGVTQTPKHLITATGQRVTLRCSPRSGDLSVYWYQQSLDQGLQFLIQYYNGEERAKGNILERFSAQQFPDLHSELNLSSLELGDSALYFCASSPPSGDTQYFGPGTRLTVL.

This clone was recorded a few times. This chain uses TRBV15 with TRBJ2-5; possibly TRBD1 for D (6 bases). Trimming took 4 bases from V and 5 from J, leaving 14 bases between them. The CDR3 runs to 14 residues. In germline, CDR1 is LNHNV, CDR2 YYDKDF (reference sequence). For the CDR3, the DNA is TGTGCCACCAGCACAAGAGGGGGTCGGGAGACCCAGTACTTC. Protein sequence: CATSTRGGRETQYF.

The chain combines TRBV3-1 (or the pseudogene TRBV3-2) with TRBJ1-1; no reliable D call. CDR3 size: 14 residues. Germline lookup yields CDR1 LGHDT and CDR2 YNNKEL (reference sequence). Deletions cut 0 bases from V and 10 bases from J, with 15 bases between. CDR3 amino acids: CASSQDGGRPGAFF. Written as DNA, the CDR3 is TGTGCCAGCAGCCAAGACGGAGGGAGACCTGGAGCTTTCTTT.

V and J are TRBV5-1 and TRBJ2-5; 8 bases are a match to TRBD1. This CDR3 has 15 amino acids. After removal of 4 bases from V and 1 base from J, the junction contained 6 bases not matched to a gene. The germline V gene encodes CDR1 SGHRS and CDR2 YFSETQ. CDR3 sequence reads: CASSPAGQGQETQYF. Here the CDR3 DNA reads TGCGCCAGCAGCCCCGCTGGACAGGGCCAAGAGACCCAGTACTTC.

V gene TRBV7-9 combines with J gene TRBJ2-1; D gene uncertain. V shed 7 bases and J shed 0 bases, with 10 bases lying between them. Looked up from germline, CDR1 is SEHNR and CDR2 is FQNEAQ (reference sequence). This CDR3 is 14 amino acids long. The CDR3, as DNA: TGTGCCAGCAAAGACATGAGCTCCTACAATGAGCAGTTCTTC. It encodes CASKDMSSYNEQFF.